These T cell receptor beta chains were read from a single sample in a study of CD8+ T cells in alopecia areata. Here immunoSEQ multiplex PCR was the method, and the copy in TCRdb shows in-frame clones only, minus some. The profile shows around 140,000 clones, 40% to 65% of them singletons. This sample comprised CD4+ T cells sorted from blood, obtained at week 0. The origin of the receptors is a human donor with alopecia areata. Both conserved end residues are part of each CDR3. Clone sizes are given selectively: once, few, many, or a class where the clone is expanded.

len: 12; v_gene: TRBV30; abundance: -; j_gene: TRBJ2-5; CDR3aa: CASGPEKETQYF
len: 13; v_gene: TRBV7-3; abundance: once; j_gene: TRBJ2-2; CDR3aa: CASSLIAGGELFF
len: 11; v_gene: TRBV4-1; abundance: -; j_gene: TRBJ2-5; CDR3aa: CASSYEETQYF
len: 16; v_gene: TRBV7-2; abundance: -; j_gene: TRBJ2-1; CDR3aa: CASSLGGGLSYNEQFF
len: 16; v_gene: TRBV7-9; abundance: few; j_gene: TRBJ2-7; CDR3aa: CASSFRQGDFSYEQYF
len: 15; v_gene: TRBV30; abundance: -; j_gene: TRBJ2-7; CDR3aa: CAWSVSGLGNYEQYF
len: 12; v_gene: TRBV5-8; abundance: -; j_gene: TRBJ2-5; CDR3aa: CASSLPKGTQYF
len: 16; v_gene: TRBV9; abundance: few; j_gene: TRBJ2-1; CDR3aa: CASSRASGDVHNEQFF
len: 17; v_gene: TRBV5-1; abundance: once; j_gene: TRBJ2-6; CDR3aa: CASSYNTGVPGANVLTF
len: 12; v_gene: TRBV28; abundance: -; j_gene: TRBJ1-2; CDR3aa: CASSQSNYGYTF
len: 13; v_gene: TRBV2; abundance: few; j_gene: TRBJ2-2; CDR3aa: CATKTTASGELFF
len: 15; v_gene: TRBV7-2; abundance: -; j_gene: TRBJ2-3; CDR3aa: CASTLGGGVPDTQYF
len: 12; v_gene: TRBV29-1; abundance: -; j_gene: TRBJ1-4; CDR3aa: CSARRGNEKLFF
len: 14; v_gene: TRBV30; abundance: -; j_gene: TRBJ2-7; CDR3aa: CAWSVVGVQAEQYF
len: 14; v_gene: TRBV5-6; abundance: -; j_gene: TRBJ2-5; CDR3aa: CASSLLTPLETQYF
len: 13; v_gene: TRBV4-3; abundance: few; j_gene: TRBJ2-3; CDR3aa: CASSRRRGDTQYF
len: 17; v_gene: TRBV4-2; abundance: few; j_gene: TRBJ1-4; CDR3aa: CASSQDGSSRTNEKLFF
len: 17; v_gene: TRBV7-9; abundance: -; j_gene: TRBJ2-1; CDR3aa: CASSLGGGSRAYNEQFF
len: 13; v_gene: TRBV30; abundance: -; j_gene: TRBJ1-1; CDR3aa: CAWTGFWAAEAFF
len: 14; v_gene: TRBV30; abundance: few; j_gene: TRBJ2-3; CDR3aa: CAWSGGRAQDTQYF
len: 14; v_gene: TRBV5-8; abundance: -; j_gene: TRBJ2-7; CDR3aa: CASSLELAGAEQYF
len: 15; v_gene: TRBV4-2; abundance: -; j_gene: TRBJ2-1; CDR3aa: CASSQPGQTDNEQFF
len: 14; v_gene: TRBV29-1; abundance: -; j_gene: TRBJ2-7; CDR3aa: CSVISGRSSYEQYF
len: 11; v_gene: TRBV30; abundance: -; j_gene: TRBJ2-1; CDR3aa: CACRESVSGFF
len: 12; v_gene: TRBV28; abundance: few; j_gene: TRBJ1-1; CDR3aa: CASSQMNTEAFF
len: 17; v_gene: TRBV5-6; abundance: few; j_gene: TRBJ2-3; CDR3aa: CASSLAGASGLTDTQYF
len: 11; v_gene: TRBV25-1; abundance: -; j_gene: TRBJ2-7; CDR3aa: CASTGYYEQYF
len: 15; v_gene: TRBV4-1; abundance: once; j_gene: TRBJ1-5; CDR3aa: CASSQDRVRNQPQHF
len: 11; v_gene: TRBV30; abundance: few; j_gene: TRBJ2-1; CDR3aa: CAGWGNNEQFF
len: 14; v_gene: TRBV7-3; abundance: few; j_gene: TRBJ2-1; CDR3aa: CASSGGGGYNEQFF
len: 15; v_gene: TRBV29-1; abundance: -; j_gene: TRBJ2-1; CDR3aa: CSVGAPGLGSSEQFF
len: 15; v_gene: TRBV15; abundance: few; j_gene: TRBJ2-1; CDR3aa: CATSRERNRVNEQFF
len: 15; v_gene: TRBV27; abundance: few; j_gene: TRBJ2-4; CDR3aa: CASTLTGLSKNIQYF
len: 16; v_gene: TRBV2; abundance: -; j_gene: TRBJ2-1; CDR3aa: CASSEFTRRAGNEQFF
len: 16; v_gene: TRBV27; abundance: few; j_gene: TRBJ2-5; CDR3aa: CASSFVRGGYRETQYF
len: 15; v_gene: TRBV25-1; abundance: -; j_gene: TRBJ1-2; CDR3aa: CASSEFRDISSGYTF
len: 13; v_gene: TRBV7-2; abundance: few; j_gene: TRBJ1-1; CDR3aa: CASSLYGETEAFF